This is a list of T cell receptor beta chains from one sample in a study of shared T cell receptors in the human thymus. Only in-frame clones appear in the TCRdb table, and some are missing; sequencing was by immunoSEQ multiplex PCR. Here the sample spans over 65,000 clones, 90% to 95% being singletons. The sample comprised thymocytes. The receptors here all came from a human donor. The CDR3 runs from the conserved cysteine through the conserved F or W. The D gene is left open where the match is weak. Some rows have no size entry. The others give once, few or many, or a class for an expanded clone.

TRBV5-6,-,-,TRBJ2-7,TGTGCCAGCAGCTTGGTGGACGCCTACGAGCAGTACTTC,CASSLVDAYEQYF
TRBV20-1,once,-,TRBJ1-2,TGCAGTGCTAGAGGGACAGATCGCACCTTC,CSARGTDRTF
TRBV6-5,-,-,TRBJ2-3,TGTGCCAGCAGCCCAGACGGGAGCACAGATACGCAGTATTTT,CASSPDGSTDTQYF
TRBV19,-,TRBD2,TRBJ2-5,TGTGCCAGTAGTAGGGGCGGAGCGGGGGGGGTCGGAGAGACCCAGTACTTC,CASSRGGAGGVGETQYF
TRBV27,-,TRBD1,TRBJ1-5,TGTGCCAGCAGTGCTCACAGGGGAGGGGAGCCCCAGCATTTT,CASSAHRGGEPQHF
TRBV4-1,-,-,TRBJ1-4,TGCGCCAGCAGCCAAAGGAGGCAGGACGGCGGGTCTAATGAAAAACTGTTTTTT,CASSQRRQDGGSNEKLFF
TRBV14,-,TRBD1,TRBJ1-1,TGTGCCAGCAGCCGAACGGACAGGTGGAGCCGAGCTTTCTTT,CASSRTDRWSRAFF
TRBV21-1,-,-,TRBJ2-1,TGTGCCAGCAGCAATGTTGAGCGAATCGACAATGAGCAGTTCTTC,CASSNVERIDNEQFF
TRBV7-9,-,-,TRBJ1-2,TGTGCCAGCAGCGCCCAGGCCTGCTACACCTTC,CASSAQACYTF
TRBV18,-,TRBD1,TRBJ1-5,TGTGCCAGCTCACCTCAACCGGACAGGGGGAATAGCAATCAGCCCCAGCATTTT,CASSPQPDRGNSNQPQHF
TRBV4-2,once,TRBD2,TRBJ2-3,TGTGCCAGCAGCCCCCGACGTGGAGCGGGGGTGACAGATACGCAGTATTTT,CASSPRRGAGVTDTQYF
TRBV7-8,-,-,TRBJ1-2,TGTGCCAGCAGCACGAGGGACAATACTAACTATGGCTACACCTTC,CASSTRDNTNYGYTF
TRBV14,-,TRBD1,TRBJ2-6,TGTGCCAGCAGCCAAGTTTTGCAGGGGGCCTCCCTCTCTGGGGCCAACGTCCTGACTTTC,CASSQVLQGASLSGANVLTF
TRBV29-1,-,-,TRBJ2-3,TGCAGCGTTAAAGAGGTTGCTACGCAGTATTTT,CSVKEVATQYF
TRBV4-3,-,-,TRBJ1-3,TGCGCCAGCAGCCAAGATCCCCTTCCCACTGGAAACACCACCATATATTTT,CASSQDPLPTGNTTIYF
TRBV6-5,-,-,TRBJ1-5,TGTGCCAGCAGTCCACAAACAAGGATCCAGCCCCAGCATTTT,CASSPQTRIQPQHF
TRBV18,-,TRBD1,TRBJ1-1,TGTGCCAGCTCACGGTCTTTCTCCGGGACAGAAGAGAACACTGAAGCTTTCTTT,CASSRSFSGTEENTEAFF